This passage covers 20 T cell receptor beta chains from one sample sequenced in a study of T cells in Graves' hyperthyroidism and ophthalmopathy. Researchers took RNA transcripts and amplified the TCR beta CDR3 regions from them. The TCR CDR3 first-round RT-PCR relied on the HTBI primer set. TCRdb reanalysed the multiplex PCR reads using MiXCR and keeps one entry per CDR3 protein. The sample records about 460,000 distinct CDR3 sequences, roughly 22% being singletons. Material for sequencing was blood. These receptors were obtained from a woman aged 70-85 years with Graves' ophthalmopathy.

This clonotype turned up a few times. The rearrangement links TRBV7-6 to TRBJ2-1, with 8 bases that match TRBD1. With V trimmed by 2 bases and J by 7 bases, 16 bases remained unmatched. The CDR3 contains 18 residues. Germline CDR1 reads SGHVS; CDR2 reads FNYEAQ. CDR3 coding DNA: TGTGCCAGCAGCTTAACAGTCGGGACAGGAGGTTTAGGAAATGAGCAGTTCTTC. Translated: CASSLTVGTGGLGNEQFF.

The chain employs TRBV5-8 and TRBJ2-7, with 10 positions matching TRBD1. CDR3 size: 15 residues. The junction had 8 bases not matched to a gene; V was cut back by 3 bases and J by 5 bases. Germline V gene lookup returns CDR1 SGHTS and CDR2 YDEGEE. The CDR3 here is CASSWRGQGTDEQYF. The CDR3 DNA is TGTGCCAGCAGCTGGAGGGGACAGGGGACGGACGAGCAGTACTTC. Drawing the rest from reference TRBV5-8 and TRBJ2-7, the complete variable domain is EAGVTQSPTHLIKTRGQQATLRCSPISGHTSVYWYQQALGLGLQFLLWYDEGEERNRGNFPPRFSGRQFPNYSSELNVNALELEDSALYLCASSWRGQGTDEQYFGPGTRLTVT.

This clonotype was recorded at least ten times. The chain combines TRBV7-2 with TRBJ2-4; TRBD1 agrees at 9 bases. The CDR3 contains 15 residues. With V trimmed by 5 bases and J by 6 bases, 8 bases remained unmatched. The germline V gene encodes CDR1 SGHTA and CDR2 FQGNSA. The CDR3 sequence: CASSRDRVVANIQYF. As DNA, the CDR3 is TGTGCCAGCAGCCGGGACAGGGTGGTAGCAAACATTCAGTACTTC.

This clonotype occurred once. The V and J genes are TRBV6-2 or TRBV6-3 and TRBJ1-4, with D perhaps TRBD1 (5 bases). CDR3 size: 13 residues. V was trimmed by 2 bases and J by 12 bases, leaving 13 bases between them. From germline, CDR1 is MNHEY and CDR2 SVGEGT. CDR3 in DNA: TGTGCCAGCAGTTACCCCGGGGGAGATCAACTGTTTTTT. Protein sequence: CASSYPGGDQLFF.

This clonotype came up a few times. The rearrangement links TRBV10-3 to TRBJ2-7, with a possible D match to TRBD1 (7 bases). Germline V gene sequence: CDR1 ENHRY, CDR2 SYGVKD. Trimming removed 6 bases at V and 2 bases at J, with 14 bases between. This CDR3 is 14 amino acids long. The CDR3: CAIRGGQATYEQYF. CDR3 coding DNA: TGTGCCATCAGGGGAGGACAGGCCACCTACGAGCAGTACTTC.

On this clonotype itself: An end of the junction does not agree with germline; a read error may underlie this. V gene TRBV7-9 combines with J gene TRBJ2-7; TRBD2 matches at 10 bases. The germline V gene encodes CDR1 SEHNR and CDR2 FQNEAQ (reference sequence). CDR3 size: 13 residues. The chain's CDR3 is CASSLAGAKEQYF. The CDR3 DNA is TGTGCCAGCAGCCTAGCGGGAGCTAAGGAGCAGTACTTC.

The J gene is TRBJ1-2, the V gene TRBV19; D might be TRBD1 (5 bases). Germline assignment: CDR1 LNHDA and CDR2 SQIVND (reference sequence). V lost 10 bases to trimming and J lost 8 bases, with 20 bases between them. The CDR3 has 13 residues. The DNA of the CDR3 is TGTGCCATTCGGGACGTCTCGTGGCGGGGCTACACCTTC. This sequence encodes CAIRDVSWRGYTF.

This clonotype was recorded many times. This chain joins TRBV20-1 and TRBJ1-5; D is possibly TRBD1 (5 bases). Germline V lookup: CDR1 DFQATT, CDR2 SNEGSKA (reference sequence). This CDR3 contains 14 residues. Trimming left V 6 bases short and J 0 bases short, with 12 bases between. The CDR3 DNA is TGCAGTGCAAGGGGCGATTATAGCAATCAGCCCCAGCATTTT. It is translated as CSARGDYSNQPQHF.

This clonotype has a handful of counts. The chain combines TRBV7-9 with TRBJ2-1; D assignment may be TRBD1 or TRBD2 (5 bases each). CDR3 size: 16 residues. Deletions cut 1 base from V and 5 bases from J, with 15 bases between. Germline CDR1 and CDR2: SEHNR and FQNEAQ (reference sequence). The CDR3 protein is CASSLVLGTFHNEQFF. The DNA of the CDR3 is TGTGCCAGCAGCTTAGTCTTAGGGACGTTCCACAATGAGCAGTTCTTC.

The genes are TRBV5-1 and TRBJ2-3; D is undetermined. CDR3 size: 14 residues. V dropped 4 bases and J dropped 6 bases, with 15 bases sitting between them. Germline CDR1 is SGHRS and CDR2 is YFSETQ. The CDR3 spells CASSELGVYDTQYF. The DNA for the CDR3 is TGCGCCAGCAGCGAGCTAGGTGTCTACGATACGCAGTATTTT.

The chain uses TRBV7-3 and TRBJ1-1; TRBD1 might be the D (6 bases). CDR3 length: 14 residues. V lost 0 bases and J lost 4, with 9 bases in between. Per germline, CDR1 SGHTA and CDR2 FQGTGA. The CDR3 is CASSLTSRGTEAFF. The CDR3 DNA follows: TGTGCCAGCAGCTTAACGAGCAGGGGCACTGAAGCTTTCTTT.

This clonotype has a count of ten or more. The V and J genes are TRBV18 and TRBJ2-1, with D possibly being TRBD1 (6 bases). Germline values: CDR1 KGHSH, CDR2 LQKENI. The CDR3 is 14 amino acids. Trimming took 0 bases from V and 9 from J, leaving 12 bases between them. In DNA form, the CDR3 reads TGTGCCAGCTCACCACCTGTAGAAGGGGGTGAGCAGTTCTTC. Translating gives CASSPPVEGGEQFF.

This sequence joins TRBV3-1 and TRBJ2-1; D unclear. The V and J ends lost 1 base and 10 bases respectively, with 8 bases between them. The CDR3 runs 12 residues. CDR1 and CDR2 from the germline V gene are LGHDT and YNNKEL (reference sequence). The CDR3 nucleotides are TGTGCCAGCAGCCAAGGGATTCGCGAGCAGTTCTTC. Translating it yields CASSQGIREQFF.

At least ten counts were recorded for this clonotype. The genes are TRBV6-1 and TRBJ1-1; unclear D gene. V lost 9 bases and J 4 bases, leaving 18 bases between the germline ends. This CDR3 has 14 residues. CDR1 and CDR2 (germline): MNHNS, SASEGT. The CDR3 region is CASGVSVLGTEAFF. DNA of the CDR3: TGTGCCAGTGGAGTGTCGGTTCTAGGCACTGAAGCTTTCTTT.

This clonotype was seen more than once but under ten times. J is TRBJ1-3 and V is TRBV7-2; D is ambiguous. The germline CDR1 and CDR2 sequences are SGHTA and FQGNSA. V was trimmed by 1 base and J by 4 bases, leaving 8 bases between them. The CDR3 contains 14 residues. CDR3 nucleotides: TGTGCCAGCAGCTTAGGGGATACAGGAAACACCATATATTTT. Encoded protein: CASSLGDTGNTIYF.

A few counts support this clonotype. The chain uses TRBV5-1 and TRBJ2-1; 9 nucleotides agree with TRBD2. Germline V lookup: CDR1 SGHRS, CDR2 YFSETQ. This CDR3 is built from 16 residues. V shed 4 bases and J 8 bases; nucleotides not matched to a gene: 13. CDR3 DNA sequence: TGCGCCAGCAGCCCGGTAGAGCGTAGCGGGAGACATGAGCAGTTCTTC. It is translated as CASSPVERSGRHEQFF.

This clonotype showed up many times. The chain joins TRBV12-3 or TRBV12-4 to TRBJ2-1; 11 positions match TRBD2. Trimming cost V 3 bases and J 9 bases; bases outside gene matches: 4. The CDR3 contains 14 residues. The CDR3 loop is CASSFSGRATEQFF. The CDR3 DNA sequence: TGTGCCAGCAGTTTTAGCGGGAGGGCCACTGAGCAGTTCTTC.

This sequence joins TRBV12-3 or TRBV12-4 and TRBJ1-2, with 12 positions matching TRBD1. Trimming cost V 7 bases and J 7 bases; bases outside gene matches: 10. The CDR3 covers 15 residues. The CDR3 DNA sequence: TGTGCCAGCAACCCCATGGGGACAGGGGGCTTTGGCTACACCTTC. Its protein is CASNPMGTGGFGYTF.

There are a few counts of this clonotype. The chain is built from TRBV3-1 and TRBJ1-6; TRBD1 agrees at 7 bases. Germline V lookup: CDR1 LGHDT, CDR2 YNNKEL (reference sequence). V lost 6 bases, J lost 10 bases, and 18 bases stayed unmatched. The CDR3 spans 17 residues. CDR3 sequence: CASSPNLPGAGGSPLHF. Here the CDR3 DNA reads TGTGCCAGCAGTCCAAACCTCCCCGGGGCAGGGGGATCACCCCTCCACTTT. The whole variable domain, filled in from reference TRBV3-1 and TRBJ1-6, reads DTAVSQTPKYLVTQMGNDKSIKCEQNLGHDTMYWYKQDSKKFLKIMFSYNNKELIINETVPNRFSPKSPDKAHLNLHINSLELGDSAVYFCASSPNLPGAGGSPLHFGNGTRLTVT.

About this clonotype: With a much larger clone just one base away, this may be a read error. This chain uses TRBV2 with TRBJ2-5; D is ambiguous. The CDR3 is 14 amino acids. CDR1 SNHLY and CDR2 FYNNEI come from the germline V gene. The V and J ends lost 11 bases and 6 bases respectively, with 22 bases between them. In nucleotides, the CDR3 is TGTGCCGCTGCGAGACCGCCTGAGGAAAAGACCCAGTACTTC. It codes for CAAARPPEEKTQYF.